This T cell receptor (beta chain) stems from a study of T cell responses to AZD1222 COVID-19 vaccine. Germline V lookup: CDR1 SGHRS, CDR2 YFSETQ. The CDR3 length is 14 residues. Deletions cut 1 base from V and 6 bases from J, with 10 bases between. Only in-frame clones appear in the TCRdb table, and some are missing; sequencing was by immunoSEQ multiplex PCR. The data show 110,000 to 150,000 clones, approximately 90% seen once. This TCR derives from an adult who received the AZD1222 COVID-19 vaccine. The sample was peripheral blood, taken 28 days after the second AZD1222 dose. The chain joins TRBV5-1 to TRBJ2-2, with D possibly being TRBD1 (6 bases). CDR3 loop: CASSLQKGAGELFF. CDR3 bases: TGCGCCAGCAGCTTGCAAAAGGGGGCCGGGGAGCTGTTTTTT.